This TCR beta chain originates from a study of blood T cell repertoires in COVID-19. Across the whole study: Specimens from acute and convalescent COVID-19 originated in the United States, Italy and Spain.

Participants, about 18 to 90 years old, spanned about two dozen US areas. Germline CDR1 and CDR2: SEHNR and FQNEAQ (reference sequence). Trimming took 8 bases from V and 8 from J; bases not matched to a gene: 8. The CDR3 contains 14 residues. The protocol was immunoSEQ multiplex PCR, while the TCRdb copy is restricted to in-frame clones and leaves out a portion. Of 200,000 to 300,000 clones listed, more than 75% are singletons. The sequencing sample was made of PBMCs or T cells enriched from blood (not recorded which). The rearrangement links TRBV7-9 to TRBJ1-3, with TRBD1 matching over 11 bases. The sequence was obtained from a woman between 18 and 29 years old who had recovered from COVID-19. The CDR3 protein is CASFTWGQGDTIYF. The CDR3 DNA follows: TGTGCCAGCTTTACGTGGGGACAGGGGGACACCATATATTTT. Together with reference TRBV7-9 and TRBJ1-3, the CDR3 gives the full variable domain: DTGVSQNPRHKITKRGQNVTFRCDPISEHNRLYWYRQTLGQGPEFLTYFQNEAQLEKSRLLSDRFSAERPKGSFSTLEIQRTEQGDSAMYLCASFTWGQGDTIYFGEGSWLTVV.